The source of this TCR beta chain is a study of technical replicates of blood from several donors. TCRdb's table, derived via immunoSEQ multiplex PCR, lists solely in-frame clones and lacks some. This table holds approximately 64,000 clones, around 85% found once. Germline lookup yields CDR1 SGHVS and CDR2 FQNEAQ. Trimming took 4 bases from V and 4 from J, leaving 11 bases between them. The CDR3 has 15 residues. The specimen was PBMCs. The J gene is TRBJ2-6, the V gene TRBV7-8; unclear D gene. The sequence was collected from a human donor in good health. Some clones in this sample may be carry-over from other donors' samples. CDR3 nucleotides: TGTGCCAGCAGCTCTTGGGCAGACGGGGCCAACGTCCTGACTTTC. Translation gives CASSSWADGANVLTF.